What follows is one T cell receptor beta chain and its context. Its matching antigen is unknown. Researchers ran the PCR with 60 Vbeta and 13 Jbeta primers. Sequencing used immunoSEQ multiplex PCR; TCRdb keeps in-frame clones, though not all of them. The sample yields 100,000 to 140,000 clones, 81% seen once. The sample originates from a study of cytomegalovirus exposure and HLA in healthy donors. Broader study findings: Later on, an analysis showed TCR association rates differing by HLA locus, with DRB1 the most and HLA-C the fewest. It was reported that the classifier diagnosed cytomegalovirus status with high specificity and sensitivity in both the original and validation cohorts. TCR beta V- and J-gene trimming, according to a later analysis, was linked to a missense DCLRE1C variant.

The ends were cut back, 7 bases at V and 6 bases at J, with 15 bases in the middle. The CDR3 extends over 13 amino acids. Per germline, CDR1 MNHEY and CDR2 SVGAGI. The V call is TRBV6-5, the J call TRBJ1-1; weak D call: TRBD1 (5 bases). The sequence was collected from a man aged 30 to 45 in good health and CMV-seronegative. What was sequenced was PBMCs. The CDR3 is CASTLRGKSEAFF. CDR3 DNA sequence: TGTGCCAGCACCTTACGGGGGAAGTCTGAAGCTTTCTTT.